A single sample is the source of the 13 T cell receptor beta chains below, sequenced in a study of CD8 T cells in Susac syndrome. With random hexamers, reverse transcription was performed on roughly 0.5 to 1 ug of RNA. TCRdb ran MiXCR on the immunoSEQ multiplex PCR reads and lists one entry per CDR3 protein. Found here are roughly 120,000 distinct CDR3 sequences, around 94% of them singletons; the top ten hold 0.07% to 0.09%. Sequencing was carried out using CD4+ T cells from PBMCs. The receptors here all came from a human donor in good health.

The rearrangement uses TRBV7-9 and TRBJ2-7; 11 nucleotides match TRBD1. This CDR3 comprises 15 residues. The germline V gene encodes CDR1 SEHNR and CDR2 FQNEAQ (reference sequence). The junction had 7 bases not matched to a gene; V was cut back by 6 bases and J by 3 bases. This CDR3 is CASSLMGTGGYEQYF. CDR3 nucleotides: TGTGCCAGCAGTCTTATGGGGACAGGGGGCTACGAGCAGTACTTC.

V usage is TRBV11-3 and J usage is TRBJ2-2; D gene unclear. The length of the CDR3 is 14 residues. Germline V lookup: CDR1 SGHNT, CDR2 YENEEA. Deletions cut 1 base from V and 4 bases from J, with 7 bases between. In DNA form, the CDR3 reads TGTGCCAGCAGCTTAGGGGGTCGCACCGGGGAGCTGTTTTTT. Translation gives CASSLGGRTGELFF.

V is TRBV20-1 and J is TRBJ1-2; D unclear. The germline V gene has CDR1 DFQATT and CDR2 SNEGSKA (reference sequence). The CDR3 loop spans 12 amino acids. Trimming cost V 0 bases and J 6 bases, with 8 bases left between them. In nucleotides, the CDR3 is TGCAGTGCTAGAGAGGACGGGAATGGCTACACCTTC. It specifies CSAREDGNGYTF.

J is TRBJ2-1 and V is TRBV7-9; 8 bases align to TRBD1. J was trimmed by 3 bases and V by 2 bases; bases with no gene match: 6. Germline-derived CDR1 and CDR2 are SEHNR and FQNEAQ (reference sequence). CDR3 length: 16 amino acids. DNA of the CDR3: TGTGCCAGCAGCTTAACCGACAGGGGCTTCTACAATGAGCAGTTCTTC. It specifies CASSLTDRGFYNEQFF.

This clonotype showed up just once. The chain carries TRBV5-1 and TRBJ1-1, with 9 positions matching TRBD1. CDR1 is SGHRS and CDR2 is YFSETQ in the germline V gene. The V and J ends lost 4 bases and 1 base, in that order; junction bases with no gene match: 5. The CDR3 is 15 amino acids. CDR3 DNA: TGCGCCAGCAGCGACGGGACAGGGACGAACACTGAAGCTTTCTTT. This gives the protein CASSDGTGTNTEAFF.

The chain joins TRBV2 to TRBJ2-1, with D unclear. CDR1 and CDR2 (germline): SNHLY, FYNNEI. The CDR3 is 15 amino acids. The V gene lost 3 bases and the J gene lost 0 bases, with 9 bases spanning the gap. Here the CDR3 reads CASSETKSSYNEQFF. DNA for the CDR3: TGTGCCAGCAGTGAGACGAAAAGCTCCTACAATGAGCAGTTCTTC.

V gene TRBV20-1 combines with J gene TRBJ1-2; 8 bases map to TRBD1. The CDR3 loop spans 13 amino acids. Germline trimming cut 5 bases from V and 7 bases from J; bases unmatched to any gene: 9. Germline loops: CDR1 DFQATT, CDR2 SNEGSKA (reference sequence). CDR3 DNA sequence: TGCAGTGCTCCAACCGGGACAGGCCCTGGCTACACCTTC. Encoded protein: CSAPTGTGPGYTF.

The CDR3 here is CASHRGAPGLNTEAFF. CDR3 DNA: TGTGCCAGTCACAGGGGTGCACCGGGGTTGAACACTGAAGCTTTCTTT. The chain uses TRBV19 and TRBJ1-1; 7 bases are shared with TRBD1. CDR3 length equals 16 residues. V lost 8 bases to trimming and J lost 0 bases; unmatched junction nucleotides: 12. Germline CDR1 is LNHDA and CDR2 is SQIVND (reference sequence).

The V call is TRBV7-9, the J call TRBJ1-1; D not certain. Germline CDR1 and CDR2: SEHNR and FQNEAQ (reference sequence). Trimming pared 3 bases from V and 5 bases from J, leaving 4 bases between. CDR3 size: 11 residues. The CDR3 DNA reads TGTGCCAGCAGCTTCGATACTGAAGCTTTCTTT. Its translation is CASSFDTEAFF.

The V gene is TRBV7-9, the J gene TRBJ2-3; D gene ambiguous. With 2 bases removed from V and 4 bases from J, the gap between germline ends came to 19 bases. CDR1 and CDR2 (germline): SEHNR, FQNEAQ (reference sequence). The CDR3 is made up of 17 amino acids. The CDR3 DNA follows: TGTGCCAGCAGCTTACTCGGACGAGCATCCATTTCAGATACGCAGTATTTT. Its protein product is CASSLLGRASISDTQYF.

V and J are TRBV29-1 and TRBJ1-3, with a possible D match to TRBD1 (5 bases). V lost 1 base and J lost 9, with 10 bases in between. CDR3 length: 12 amino acids. From germline, CDR1 is SQVTM and CDR2 ANQGSEA. The CDR3 loop is CSVEGQWGTIYF. The CDR3 DNA sequence: TGCAGCGTTGAAGGACAGTGGGGCACCATATATTTT.

The chain has TRBV7-2 and TRBJ2-1, with 11 bases lining up with TRBD2. The CDR3 has 15 amino acids. The J segment lost 10 bases and the V segment lost 1 base, leaving 6 bases of the junction unmatched. The germline V gene has CDR1 SGHTA and CDR2 FQGNSA. CDR3 nucleotides: TGTGCCAGCAGCTTAGGTCTAGCGGGAGGAGTCGAGCAGTTCTTC. As protein: CASSLGLAGGVEQFF.

The gene calls are TRBV12-3 or TRBV12-4 and TRBJ2-2; perhaps TRBD2 as D (6 bases). V was pared by 5 bases and J by 3 bases, with 10 bases between. The length of the CDR3 is 14 residues. The CDR3 DNA follows: TGTGCCAGCAGTCTAAGGGAGGACACCGGGGAGCTGTTTTTT. Translated: CASSLREDTGELFF.